This T cell receptor (beta chain) is from a study of OX40 agonist ivuxolimab in advanced cancers. Study context: Having had anti-PD-1, anti-PD-L1 or anti-CTLA-4 therapy before was allowed, and roughly 40% had some.

In regard to this clone: Its antigen remains unidentified.

Patients who had autoimmune disease history or got systemic immunosuppression were left out. Germline-derived CDR1 and CDR2 are SGHVS and FNYEAQ. The V gene end was trimmed by 0 bases and the J gene end by 7 bases; junction bases not matched to a gene: 10. This CDR3 comprises 18 residues. Study conclusions and caveats: On average, CD8+ T cells showed a greater number of expanded clones than CD4+.

Measured with immunoSEQ multiplex PCR; TCRdb has only the in-frame clones, and not every one. Here the sample spans about 61,000 clones, 89% being singletons. Sequences were derived from CD4+ or CD8+ T cells sorted from blood, sampled in a trial of the OX40 agonist ivuxolimab. The clonotype comes from an adult with an advanced solid tumor such as melanoma, head and neck, liver or kidney cancer. The chain combines TRBV7-6 with TRBJ2-2, with TRBD2 identical over 11 bases. CDR3 residues: CASSLADGSGRAIGELFF. The CDR3 coding sequence is TGTGCCAGCAGCTTAGCGGATGGTAGCGGGAGGGCCATCGGGGAGCTGTTTTTT.